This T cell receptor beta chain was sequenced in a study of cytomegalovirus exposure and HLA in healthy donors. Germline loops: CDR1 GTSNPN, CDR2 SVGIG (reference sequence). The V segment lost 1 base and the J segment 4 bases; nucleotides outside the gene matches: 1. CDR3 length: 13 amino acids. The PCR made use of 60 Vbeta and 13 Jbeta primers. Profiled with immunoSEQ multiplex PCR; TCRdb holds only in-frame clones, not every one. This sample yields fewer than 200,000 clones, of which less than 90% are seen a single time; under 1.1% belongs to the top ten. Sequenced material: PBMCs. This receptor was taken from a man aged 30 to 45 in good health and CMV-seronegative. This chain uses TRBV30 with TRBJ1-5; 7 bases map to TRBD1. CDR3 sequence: CAWSEQGNQPQHF. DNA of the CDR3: TGTGCCTGGAGTGAACAGGGGAATCAGCCCCAGCATTTT.